The rows below give T cell receptor beta chains drawn from one sample of a study of cytomegalovirus exposure and HLA in healthy donors. The table came from immunoSEQ multiplex PCR; TCRdb's copy has only in-frame clones and leaves some out. The table includes about 130,000 clones, approximately 92% detected once. Sequencing was carried out using PBMCs. These receptors originate from a woman aged 18-29 years in good health and CMV-seronegative. Each CDR3 is given with its conserved first and last residue.

TRBJ1-2	TRBV9	CASSADTRGIPGYTF
TRBJ1-3	TRBV9	CASSVEGSGGHTIYF
TRBJ1-2	TRBV7-9	CASSFDGAGANYGYTF
TRBJ1-1	TRBV4-1	CASSQDGGQGDEAFF
TRBJ2-1	TRBV27	CASLGGDEQFF
TRBJ1-2	TRBV6-5	CASSYFQGHGYTF
TRBJ2-1	TRBV7-3	CASSHSSSYNEQFF
TRBJ1-5	TRBV10-3	CAIRGGGSNSNQPQHF
TRBJ2-7	TRBV15	CATSSLDLAGSGSSYEQYF
TRBJ1-2	TRBV5-1	CASSLGGSGPYGYTF
TRBJ1-1	TRBV5-6	CASSFGRVNTEAFF
TRBJ1-2	TRBV4-1	CASSQATPNYGYTF
TRBJ1-3	TRBV5-1	CASSRGSTGNTIYF
TRBJ2-1	TRBV7-9	CASSLVVRGGLFF
TRBJ2-3	TRBV6-6	CASSSLWGPTDTQYF
TRBJ2-7	TRBV18	CASSLRDRTYEQYF
TRBJ1-1	TRBV6-5	CASSYSTRRTEAFF
TRBJ1-5	TRBV10-3	CAIRDTQGGQPQHF
TRBJ1-1	TRBV7-8	CASSLNHGTEAFF
TRBJ2-1	TRBV6-7	CASPGGGTGEQFF
TRBJ2-7	TRBV14	CASSWTGSTYEQYF
TRBJ1-1	TRBV5-1	CASSAGQGLNTEAFF